A single TCR beta chain is shown here with its context. Its antigen is still unknown. TCRdb called the 5' RACE reads again in MiXCR, with one record for every CDR3 protein. Found here are around 440,000 distinct CDR3 sequences, over 15% of them singletons; the top ten hold approximately 13%. These data are taken from a study of T-cell memory formation after mild COVID-19. Overall study context: For the most part, TCR clusters were specific to one donor.

Study-wide results and caveats: The main location of contracting CD4+ clones was CM and EM, and that of contracting CD8+ clones was EMRA.

This sequence originates from an adult woman who had mild COVID-19 (a few samples of this study predate the infection). Cell type and time point are not known. The specimen was PBMCs or a T cell subset sorted from them (not recorded which).

The CDR3 coding sequence is TGTGCCAGCAAATTCGCCAGGAACACTGAAGCTTTCTTT. Translation: CASKFARNTEAFF. J is TRBJ1-1 and V is TRBV2; D is uncertain. The CDR3 is made up of 13 amino acids. CDR1 SNHLY and CDR2 FYNNEI come from the germline V gene. The V end was cut by 7 bases, the J end by 1 base, with 10 bases between.